The 20 T cell receptor beta chains in this list originate from one sample, sequenced in a study of T cell repertoires in cytomegalovirus infection. A single record per CDR3 protein comes from TCRdb applying MiXCR to the reads. The data show a few hundred thousand distinct CDR3 sequences, about 44% seen once. The antigens of these receptors remain unknown. Sequenced material: cultured PBMCs, taken from culture after CMV antigen stimulation. The receptors derive from a human donor in good health (CMV status not recorded). Some clones in this sample may be carry-over from other donors' samples.

The chain is built from TRBV7-4 and TRBJ1-1, with a possible D match to TRBD1 (6 bases). The CDR3 runs 14 residues. Looked up from germline, CDR1 is SGHVT and CDR2 is SQSDAQ. Trimming shortened V by 2 bases and J by 1 base, and 8 bases separated the two germline ends. The chain's CDR3 is CASSLRGANTEAFF. CDR3 nucleotide sequence: TGTGCCAGCAGCTTAAGGGGGGCGAACACTGAAGCTTTCTTT.

This clonotype was seen only a few times. The rearrangement joins TRBV7-2 to TRBJ2-2; 10 nucleotides agree with TRBD2. CDR3 length: 18 amino acids. CDR1 and CDR2 from the germline V gene are SGHTA and FQGNSA. V lost 2 bases and J lost 5; bases outside the gene matches: 11. The CDR3 nucleotides are TGTGCCAGCAGCTTACATCCCGTACTAGCGGGGTATACCGGGGAGCTGTTTTTT. This gives the protein CASSLHPVLAGYTGELFF. Combining the CDR3 with reference TRBV7-2 and TRBJ2-2 gives the whole variable domain GAGVSQSPSNKVTEKGKDVELRCDPISGHTALYWYRQSLGQGLEFLIYFQGNSAPDKSGLPSDRFSAERTGGSVSTLTIQRTQQEDSAVYLCASSLHPVLAGYTGELFFGEGSRLTVL.

This chain uses TRBV20-1 with TRBJ2-3; 7 positions match TRBD2. CDR3 length equals 14 residues. CDR1 and CDR2 from the germline V gene are DFQATT and SNEGSKA (reference sequence). Unmatched junction bases numbered 3, after V lost 1 base and J lost 2 bases. Here the CDR3 DNA reads TGCAGTGCTAGAGCTAGCGGAGCCACAGATACGCAGTATTTT. It translates to CSARASGATDTQYF.

J is TRBJ1-5 and V is TRBV5-1; D perhaps matches TRBD1 (5 bases). Germline V gives CDR1 SGHRS, CDR2 YFSETQ. The CDR3 contains 15 residues. The V end was cut by 0 bases, the J end by 7 bases, with 14 bases between. The CDR3 region has the DNA TGCGCCAGCAGCTTGGGGGACGGTGCTGGGCAGCCCCAGCATTTT. Translated: CASSLGDGAGQPQHF.

This chain uses TRBV28 with TRBJ1-2; D not certain. V lost 3 bases to trimming and J lost 5 bases, with 7 bases between them. Per the germline V gene, CDR1 is MDHEN and CDR2 is SYDVKM. The CDR3 loop spans 12 amino acids. The CDR3 bases are TGTGCCAGCAGTTTGAGGGAGTATGGCTACACCTTC. It encodes CASSLREYGYTF.

The chain combines TRBV7-2 with TRBJ1-5; D may be TRBD1 (5 bases). The V gene lost 1 base and the J gene lost 6 bases, with 10 bases spanning the gap. Germline V gene sequence: CDR1 SGHTA, CDR2 FQGNSA. CDR3 length equals 14 residues. In DNA form, the CDR3 reads TGTGCCAGCAGCTTAGTGGACGGGGGTCAGCCCCAGCATTTT. Translation gives CASSLVDGGQPQHF. The whole variable domain, filled in from reference TRBV7-2 and TRBJ1-5, reads GAGVSQSPSNKVTEKGKDVELRCDPISGHTALYWYRQSLGQGLEFLIYFQGNSAPDKSGLPSDRFSAERTGGSVSTLTIQRTQQEDSAVYLCASSLVDGGQPQHFGDGTRLSIL.

The chain carries TRBV7-2 and TRBJ2-6; 9 bases map to TRBD2. There are 18 residues in the CDR3. The germline V gene encodes CDR1 SGHTA and CDR2 FQGNSA. With 7 bases clipped from V and 0 bases from J, the junction kept 10 bases outside the gene matches. Written as DNA, the CDR3 is TGTGCCAGCACCTTTGCGGGGGGGACCTACTCTGGGGCCAACGTCCTGACTTTC. Amino acids: CASTFAGGTYSGANVLTF.

V is TRBV20-1 and J is TRBJ1-4; 7 nucleotides align to TRBD1. J was trimmed by 6 bases and V by 0 bases; bases with no gene match: 7. Per germline, CDR1 DFQATT and CDR2 SNEGSKA (reference sequence). CDR3 length: 15 amino acids. CDR3 in amino acids: CSARDRAGGHEKLFF. In DNA form, the CDR3 reads TGCAGTGCTAGAGATCGAGCAGGGGGACATGAAAAACTGTTTTTT.

This clonotype was detected only a few times. V is TRBV7-2 and J is TRBJ1-3; TRBD1 might be the D (5 bases). The CDR3 contains 15 residues. The ends were cut back, 4 bases at V and 3 bases at J, with 13 bases in the middle. Germline V lookup: CDR1 SGHTA, CDR2 FQGNSA. This CDR3 is CASSSRVVFGNTIYF. The CDR3, as DNA: TGTGCCAGCAGCTCCAGGGTAGTGTTTGGAAACACCATATATTTT.

This clonotype showed up just a few times. J is TRBJ1-1 and V is TRBV5-4; D unresolved. The CDR3 consists of 15 residues. Trimming pared 0 bases from V and 0 bases from J, leaving 9 bases between. Germline V lookup: CDR1 SGHNT, CDR2 YYREEE (reference sequence). The DNA of the CDR3 is TGTGCCAGCAGCTTGGTTTCGGGAATGAACACTGAAGCTTTCTTT. Amino acid sequence: CASSLVSGMNTEAFF. Supplemented by reference TRBV5-4 and TRBJ1-1, the full variable domain reads ETGVTQSPTHLIKTRGQQVTLRCSSQSGHNTVSWYQQALGQGPQFIFQYYREEENGRGNFPPRFSGLQFPNYSSELNVNALELDDSALYLCASSLVSGMNTEAFFGQGTRLTVV.

The rearrangement links TRBV7-2 to TRBJ2-3, with TRBD2 matching 7 bases. This CDR3 contains 13 residues. The germline gives CDR1 SGHTA, CDR2 FQGNSA. V lost 4 bases and J lost 7; bases outside the gene matches: 5. CDR3 DNA: TGTGCCAGCAGCTGGCGACTAGCAAATACGCAGTATTTT. Translated, it gives CASSWRLANTQYF.

The chain uses TRBV7-6 and TRBJ1-5; D gene ambiguous. The CDR3 totals 13 residues. Trimming took 5 bases from V and 5 from J, leaving 10 bases between them. CDR1 is SGHVS, CDR2 FNYEAQ, per germline. This CDR3 reads CASSPTRDQPQHF. Written as DNA, the CDR3 is TGTGCCAGCAGCCCGACCCGTGATCAGCCCCAGCATTTT.

This clonotype was found a few times. The chain is built from TRBV4-2 and TRBJ1-3, with 7 bases fitting TRBD1. CDR3 length: 15 residues. In germline, CDR1 is LGHNA, CDR2 YNFKEQ. Unmatched junction bases numbered 3, after V lost 4 bases and J lost 0 bases. The CDR3 coding sequence is TGTGCCAGCAGCCGAGGGACAGACTCTGGAAACACCATATATTTT. Residues: CASSRGTDSGNTIYF.

The J gene is TRBJ2-3, the V gene TRBV18; 14 bases are shared with TRBD2. Germline loops: CDR1 KGHSH, CDR2 LQKENI. V was pared by 4 bases and J by 1 base, with 7 bases of the junction left unmatched. The length of the CDR3 is 18 residues. The CDR3 spells CASSQTGLAGAGTDTQYF. The CDR3 bases are TGTGCCAGCTCACAAACGGGACTAGCGGGAGCCGGCACAGATACGCAGTATTTT.

The chain combines TRBV2 with TRBJ1-2; 10 bases fit TRBD1. This CDR3 is built from 14 residues. V was clipped by 6 bases and J by 0 bases; unmatched bases: 1. The germline gives CDR1 SNHLY, CDR2 FYNNEI. The CDR3: CASRGTGANYGYTF. CDR3 nucleotides: TGTGCCAGCAGGGGGACAGGGGCTAACTATGGCTACACCTTC.

J is TRBJ2-1 and V is TRBV15; D is perhaps TRBD2 (6 bases). The V end lost 7 bases, the J end lost 3 bases, and 10 bases lay between the germline ends. The CDR3 runs 13 residues. The germline CDR1 and CDR2 sequences are LNHNV and YYDKDF (reference sequence). This chain's CDR3 is CATKMGGYNEQFF. The CDR3 bases are TGTGCCACCAAGATGGGGGGCTACAATGAGCAGTTCTTC.

V is TRBV12-3 or TRBV12-4 and J is TRBJ1-5; 7 bases fit TRBD1. V was pared by 5 bases and J by 3 bases, with 4 bases of the junction left unmatched. The CDR3 length is 14 residues. The CDR3 is CASSGGQTNQPQHF. The CDR3 DNA sequence: TGTGCCAGCAGTGGGGGACAGACCAATCAGCCCCAGCATTTT.

This chain connects TRBV6-6 to TRBJ2-5; 8 nucleotides align to TRBD2. Germline CDR1 is MNHNY and CDR2 is SVGAGI (reference sequence). This CDR3 spans 15 amino acids. V shed 8 bases, J shed 5 bases, and the junction held 13 bases outside the gene matches. The CDR3 DNA is TGTGCCAGCTATCTGGCGGGGGGTCCCGTGGAGACCCAGTACTTC. This sequence encodes CASYLAGGPVETQYF.

In nucleotides, the CDR3 is TGTGCCAGCAGTTTTCAGCATTGGCGACAGGGAGATTCGAACACCGGGGAGCTGTTTTTT. This codes for CASSFQHWRQGDSNTGELFF. The V and J genes are TRBV27 and TRBJ2-2; 7 nucleotides align to TRBD1. This CDR3 is 20 amino acids long. V dropped 3 bases and J dropped 0; count of bases not matched to a gene: 16. Germline loops: CDR1 MNHEY, CDR2 SMNVEV (reference sequence).

The rearrangement joins TRBV6-1 to TRBJ1-1; D unresolved. V was pared by 7 bases and J by 2 bases, with 11 bases between. Looked up from germline, CDR1 is MNHNS and CDR2 is SASEGT. The length of the CDR3 is 13 residues. CDR3 nucleotides: TGTGCCAGCAATCCCATCGGCAACACTGAAGCTTTCTTT. Its translation is CASNPIGNTEAFF.